The T cell receptor beta chain under discussion was sequenced for a study of beta chain features in type 1 diabetes. Overall study: Across every sample, about 110 million sorted cells were examined in total.

In germline, CDR1 is MNHNY, CDR2 SVGAGI (reference sequence). The V segment lost 4 bases and the J segment 0 bases; nucleotides outside the gene matches: 2. The CDR3 spans 15 residues. Study-level results: No resolution was reached here on whether HLA type influences TCRB rearrangement. A closer apparent resemblance between naive, central memory and Treg TCRB repertoires was seen in patients than in healthy donors.

Reverse transcription of all isolated RNA meant that expressed TCRB transcripts were sequenced. Method: immunoSEQ multiplex PCR; TCRdb's copy keeps in-frame clones and lacks some. The sample has some 900,000 clones; roughly a sixth are singletons. Regarding this clone: Its antigen is still unknown.

This TCR was recovered from a woman aged 18-30 years in good health. Sequencing was done on a sample of naive CD4+ T cells from blood. The rearrangement joins TRBV6-6 to TRBJ2-3, with 9 bases that match TRBD1. CDR3 sequence (DNA): TGTGCCAGCAGTTGGGACAGGGTTAGCACAGATACGCAGTATTTT. This encodes CASSWDRVSTDTQYF.